Listed below are T cell receptor beta chains from one sample, sequenced in a study of OX40 agonist ivuxolimab in advanced cancers. Assay used: immunoSEQ multiplex PCR; TCRdb lists only in-frame clones, some missing. The table lists 85,000 to 95,000 clones, 91% of them singletons. The source was CD4+ or CD8+ T cells sorted from blood, collected in a trial of the OX40 agonist ivuxolimab. These receptors originate from an adult with an advanced solid tumor such as melanoma, head and neck, liver or kidney cancer. Both conserved end residues are part of each CDR3. Fields, in order: clone size, V gene, D gene, J gene, CDR3 DNA, CDR3 protein. D genes are given only for firm matches. Size values are once, few and many counts, or a class for expanded clones, and some rows have none.

NA	TRBV5-6	NA	TRBJ2-4	TGTGCCAGCACCACATCCGGGGAAAACATTCAGTACTTC	CASTTSGENIQYF
NA	TRBV7-9	NA	TRBJ2-6	TGTGCCAGCACCTATTCGGGGCTACCTGGGGCCAACGTCCTGACTTTC	CASTYSGLPGANVLTF
NA	TRBV7-2	NA	TRBJ2-1	TGTGCCAGCCACAGGGGAGGATTCGGCTACAATGAGCAGTTCTTC	CASHRGGFGYNEQFF
NA	TRBV30	NA	TRBJ2-3	TGTGCCTGGAGTTTCTCTGATGGAGATACGCAGTATTTT	CAWSFSDGDTQYF
NA	TRBV5-6	NA	TRBJ2-7	TGTGCCAGCAGCCCCGGGACTTCCATTAACGAGCAGTACTTC	CASSPGTSINEQYF
NA	TRBV11-2	NA	TRBJ2-5	TGTGCCAGCAGCTCCGCGGGGATAAGAGAGACCCAGTACTTC	CASSSAGIRETQYF
NA	TRBV18	NA	TRBJ1-1	TGTGCCAGCTCACCAGGGAATTATGTACGAATGAACACTGAAGCTTTCTTT	CASSPGNYVRMNTEAFF
NA	TRBV18	NA	TRBJ2-5	TGTGCCAGCTCACCGGGGCTCGGGCCCTACGAGACCCAGTACTTC	CASSPGLGPYETQYF
NA	TRBV11-2	NA	TRBJ1-2	TGTGCCAGCAGCTTAGACCTGGGAATGGTCAATGGCTACACCTTC	CASSLDLGMVNGYTF
NA	TRBV18	NA	TRBJ1-1	TGTGCCAGCTCACCAATGCAGGCGAACACTGAAGCTTTCTTT	CASSPMQANTEAFF
NA	TRBV19	NA	TRBJ1-2	TGTGCCAGTAGTAAGGAGGGGGGCTATGGCTACACCTTC	CASSKEGGYGYTF
NA	TRBV5-6	NA	TRBJ2-7	TGTGCCAGCAGCTTCCTAGCCTACGAGCAGTACTTC	CASSFLAYEQYF
NA	TRBV18	TRBD2	TRBJ2-2	TGTGCCAGCTCACCACGGGCTAGCGGGAGTAGGACCGGGGAGCTGTTTTTT	CASSPRASGSRTGELFF
NA	TRBV4-3	NA	TRBJ1-1	TGCGCCAGCAGCCAAGACACCTTCCGGTCCATGAACACTGAAGCTTTCTTT	CASSQDTFRSMNTEAFF
NA	TRBV6-6	TRBD1	TRBJ2-7	TGTGCCAGCAGTCTGGACAGGGCTGGCGAGCAGTACTTC	CASSLDRAGEQYF
once	TRBV21-1	NA	TRBJ2-6	TGTGCCAGCATCGCCGGGACAGGGGGAGGTGGGGCCAACGTCCTGACTTTC	CASIAGTGGGGANVLTF
NA	TRBV30	NA	TRBJ1-1	TGTGCCTGCGAACAATGGACAACTGAAGCTTTCTTT	CACEQWTTEAFF
NA	TRBV28	NA	TRBJ1-5	TGTGCCAGCACTTTGGTCTCCTTTAATCAGCCCCAGCATTTT	CASTLVSFNQPQHF
NA	TRBV6-6	NA	TRBJ2-5	TGTGCCAGCAGTCCCCAGGGAGTACGGGAGACCCAGTACTTC	CASSPQGVRETQYF
NA	TRBV4-2	NA	TRBJ1-4	TGTGCCAGCAGCCCCGCGGGTCAGCCCCTGGAAAAACTGTTTTTT	CASSPAGQPLEKLFF
NA	TRBV2	TRBD1	TRBJ2-2	TGTGCCAGCAGTGAAGCGGACAGGACCGGGGAGCTGTTTTTT	CASSEADRTGELFF
few	TRBV19	TRBD1	TRBJ1-4	TGTGCCAGTAGTATGCGGTGGGACAGTGAAAAACTGTTTTTT	CASSMRWDSEKLFF
NA	TRBV18	TRBD2	TRBJ2-1	TGTGCCAGCTCACCACGGAAAGCGGGGGATTTCAATGAGCAGTTCTTC	CASSPRKAGDFNEQFF
NA	TRBV28	NA	TRBJ1-3	TGTGCCAGCCTGAGGGGCGCTGGAAACACCATATATTTT	CASLRGAGNTIYF
few	TRBV5-1	NA	TRBJ1-3	TGCGCCAGCAGCCCGGGCTTATCCTCTGGAAACACCATATATTTT	CASSPGLSSGNTIYF
NA	TRBV18	NA	TRBJ2-1	TGTGCCAGCTCACCTCGGCAACTAACCATGACCAATGAGCAGTTCTTC	CASSPRQLTMTNEQFF
NA	TRBV27	NA	TRBJ1-1	TGTGCCAGCAGCCTAAGGGCTGTGGGGGGCACTGAAGCTTTCTTT	CASSLRAVGGTEAFF
NA	TRBV5-1	NA	TRBJ2-1	TGCGCCAGCAGCTTGGTGGCAGGGGACAATGAGCAGTTCTTC	CASSLVAGDNEQFF
NA	TRBV18	TRBD2	TRBJ2-5	TGTGCCAGCTCTACTAGCGGTGAGACCCAGTACTTC	CASSTSGETQYF
NA	TRBV10-2	TRBD1	TRBJ1-5	TGCGCCAGCAGTGGACAGGGTGGCCAGCCCCAGCATTTT	CASSGQGGQPQHF
NA	TRBV7-9	NA	TRBJ2-1	TGTGCCAGCTCGAAGACGGGAGTAAACGAGCAGTTCTTC	CASSKTGVNEQFF
NA	TRBV7-9	NA	TRBJ1-1	TGTGCCAGCAGCTTAGGAGTTGGGGGGGTCGGTGAAGCTTTCTTT	CASSLGVGGVGEAFF
NA	TRBV5-1	TRBD2	TRBJ2-1	TGCGCCAGCAGCCCGAGCGGGATCTCCTACAATGAGCAGTTCTTC	CASSPSGISYNEQFF
NA	TRBV19	NA	TRBJ1-5	TGTGCCAGTAAAGGGACGGGTAGCAATCAGCCCCAGCATTTT	CASKGTGSNQPQHF
NA	TRBV6-6	TRBD2	TRBJ2-5	TGTGCCAGCAGTTACAGGGAGGGGACCCAGTACTTC	CASSYREGTQYF
NA	TRBV29-1	NA	TRBJ2-7	TGCAGCGTTGGGGGAGGGGGCTACGAGCAGTACTTC	CSVGGGGYEQYF
NA	TRBV30	NA	TRBJ1-4	TGTGCCTGGAGTGTACCCGGTGAAAAACTGTTTTTT	CAWSVPGEKLFF
NA	TRBV11-2	NA	TRBJ2-2	TGTGCCAGCAGCCCACTGGACAGAACCGGGGAGCTGTTTTTT	CASSPLDRTGELFF
NA	TRBV18	NA	TRBJ1-3	TGTGCCAGCTCACCTGGCACGGGTAGCTCTGGAAACACCATATATTTT	CASSPGTGSSGNTIYF